Listed here are 26 T cell receptor beta chains from one sample, sequenced in a study of OX40 agonist ivuxolimab in advanced cancers. Repertoires were generated with immunoSEQ multiplex PCR, while TCRdb's copy carries only in-frame clones and drops some. The data contain some 84,000 clones, about nine tenths of them singletons. The sequencing used CD4+ or CD8+ T cells sorted from blood, collected in a trial of the OX40 agonist ivuxolimab. Every receptor here comes from an adult with an advanced solid tumor such as melanoma, head and neck, liver or kidney cancer.

This clone occurred once. The rearrangement links TRBV5-1 to TRBJ2-3; 7 bases match TRBD1. The CDR3 spans 14 residues. V gave up 7 bases and J gave up 1 base; unmatched junction bases: 6. CDR1 is SGHRS, CDR2 YFSETQ, per germline. CDR3 loop: CASQSGTGTDTQYF. The CDR3 coding sequence is TGCGCCAGCCAATCCGGGACAGGCACAGATACGCAGTATTTT.

This clone was seen more than once but under ten times. The chain couples TRBV30 to TRBJ1-1, with no clear D. V was clipped by 0 bases and J by 2 bases, with 7 bases between them. The CDR3 sequence is 13 residues long. Germline V CDR1 and CDR2: GTSNPN, SVGIG (reference sequence). The CDR3 sequence is CAWSVLPNTEAFF. In nucleotides, the CDR3 is TGTGCCTGGAGTGTACTCCCAAACACTGAAGCTTTCTTT.

This chain connects TRBV7-3 to TRBJ2-5; 8 nucleotides align to TRBD2. CDR3 size: 16 residues. V lost 2 bases, J lost 0 bases, and 5 bases stayed unmatched. Looked up from germline, CDR1 is SGHTA and CDR2 is FQGTGA. The CDR3, as DNA: TGTGCCAGCAGCTTATATGAGCGGGGGAACCAAGAGACCCAGTACTTC. This codes for CASSLYERGNQETQYF.

This clone was found once. The V gene is TRBV19, the J gene TRBJ2-7; TRBD2 aligns across 7 bases. V shed 6 bases, J shed 3 bases, and the junction held 2 bases outside the gene matches. The CDR3 sequence is 12 residues long. From germline, CDR1 is LNHDA and CDR2 SQIVND (reference sequence). The CDR3 is CASSPGGYEQYF. The CDR3 coding sequence is TGTGCCAGTAGCCCGGGGGGCTACGAGCAGTACTTC.

The chain is built from TRBV18 and TRBJ1-1; D is unclear. Trimming cost V 3 bases and J 3 bases, with 14 bases left between them. Germline V gene data show CDR1 as KGHSH and CDR2 as LQKENI. CDR3 length: 15 amino acids. CDR3 nucleotide sequence: TGTGCCAGCTCACCGCAAACGTGGGTACACACTGAAGCTTTCTTT. Its protein is CASSPQTWVHTEAFF.

This chain links TRBV6-5 with TRBJ1-1; the D gene is possibly TRBD1 (5 bases). This CDR3 contains 13 residues. Looked up from germline, CDR1 is MNHEY and CDR2 is SVGAGI. Trimming stripped 2 bases from V and 4 bases from J, with 8 bases between. The CDR3 nucleotides are TGTGCCAGCAGTTACGAAGGGACCACTGAAGCTTTCTTT. As protein: CASSYEGTTEAFF.

The chain uses TRBV6-5 and TRBJ2-1; possibly TRBD2 for D (6 bases). CDR3 length: 16 residues. Deletions cut 0 bases from V and 5 bases from J, with 14 bases between. CDR1 and CDR2 from the germline V gene are MNHEY and SVGAGI. This CDR3 is CASSYSSGEVNNEQFF. The CDR3 region has the DNA TGTGCCAGCAGTTACTCTTCCGGGGAGGTCAACAATGAGCAGTTCTTC.

This clone appeared a single time. The rearrangement uses TRBV7-9 and TRBJ2-3; 8 positions match TRBD2. Germline-derived CDR1 and CDR2 are SEHNR and FQNEAQ (reference sequence). Losses at the gene ends were 3 bases for V and 6 bases for J; bases not matched to a gene: 11. CDR3 length: 16 amino acids. In DNA, the CDR3 is TGTGCCAGCAGCTTTCCGCAGCGGGGGCAGGGTGATACGCAGTATTTT. This translates into CASSFPQRGQGDTQYF.

This chain uses TRBV6-5 with TRBJ2-3; 12 bases are a match to TRBD2. This CDR3 spans 16 amino acids. The J segment lost 4 bases and the V segment lost 0 bases, leaving 2 bases of the junction unmatched. CDR1 is MNHEY, CDR2 SVGAGI, per germline. CDR3 DNA: TGTGCCAGCAGTTACTCTCCTAGCGGGGGGGCAGATACGCAGTATTTT. Translated, it gives CASSYSPSGGADTQYF.

J is TRBJ1-3 and V is TRBV7-9, with D possibly being TRBD1 (6 bases). Germline V gene data show CDR1 as SEHNR and CDR2 as FQNEAQ (reference sequence). Trimming left V 5 bases short and J 8 bases short, with 19 bases between. CDR3 length: 15 amino acids. The CDR3 DNA sequence: TGTGCCAGCAGCCCCCCCGACAGGAGCCTGGACACCATATATTTT. Translation: CASSPPDRSLDTIYF.

This chain links TRBV6-6 with TRBJ2-7; TRBD1 aligns across 10 bases. V lost 2 bases to trimming and J lost 3 bases; unmatched junction nucleotides: 4. The germline V gene encodes CDR1 MNHNY and CDR2 SVGAGI (reference sequence). The CDR3 covers 15 residues. The DNA for the CDR3 is TGTGCCAGCAGTTACCCCGGGACAGGGGTCTACGAGCAGTACTTC. It encodes CASSYPGTGVYEQYF.

There are a few counts of this clone. The CDR3, as DNA: TGTGCCAGCAGCCTCGACAGCTCCTACGAGCAGTACTTC. It encodes CASSLDSSYEQYF. This chain joins TRBV9 and TRBJ2-7, with D tentatively TRBD1 (5 bases). V dropped 4 bases and J dropped 0 bases, with 8 bases sitting between them. Per the germline V gene, CDR1 is SGDLS and CDR2 is YYNGEE. The CDR3 is made up of 13 amino acids. The whole variable domain, filled in from reference TRBV9 and TRBJ2-7, reads DSGVTQTPKHLITATGQRVTLRCSPRSGDLSVYWYQQSLDQGLQFLIQYYNGEERAKGNILERFSAQQFPDLHSELNLSSLELGDSALYFCASSLDSSYEQYFGPGTRLTVT.

The chain combines TRBV6-1 with TRBJ2-7; D assignment may be TRBD1 or TRBD2 (5 bases each). Trimming left V 8 bases short and J 7 bases short, with 12 bases between. This CDR3 has 11 amino acids. Germline CDR1 is MNHNS and CDR2 is SASEGT. The CDR3 nucleotides are TGTGCCAGCGGCGAGGGGTGGGAGCAGTACTTC. Amino acids: CASGEGWEQYF.

V and J are TRBV30 and TRBJ1-2; a possible D gene is TRBD1 (6 bases). Trimming took off 3 bases at V and 4 bases at J, with 9 bases between the two ends. This CDR3 spans 12 amino acids. CDR1 is GTSNPN and CDR2 is SVGIG in the germline V gene (reference sequence). The CDR3 nucleotides read TGTGCCTGGAGGGGGGCCGCCTATGGCTACACCTTC. Translating gives CAWRGAAYGYTF. Full variable domain (outside the CDR3, taken from reference TRBV30 and TRBJ1-2): SQTIHQWPATLVQPVGSPLSLECTVEGTSNPNLYWYRQAAGRGLQLLFYSVGIGQISSEVPQNLSASRPQDRQFILSSKKLLLSDSGFYLCAWRGAAYGYTFGSGTRLTVV.

The V call is TRBV9, the J call TRBJ2-7; no clear D gene. The V end lost 4 bases, the J end lost 1 base, and 9 bases lay between the germline ends. There are 13 residues in the CDR3. Germline CDR1 reads SGDLS; CDR2 reads YYNGEE. CDR3 protein: CASSPPASYEQYF. DNA of the CDR3: TGTGCCAGCAGCCCCCCCGCATCCTACGAGCAGTACTTC.

The chain is built from TRBV7-9 and TRBJ1-5; D remains ambiguous. Germline V gene sequence: CDR1 SEHNR, CDR2 FQNEAQ (reference sequence). Trimming stripped 9 bases from V and 2 bases from J, with 8 bases between. The CDR3 sequence is 12 residues long. CDR3 sequence reads: CASQKGNQPQHF. The CDR3 DNA reads TGTGCCAGTCAGAAGGGCAATCAGCCCCAGCATTTT. Full variable domain (rest looked up from reference TRBV7-9 and TRBJ1-5): DTGVSQNPRHKITKRGQNVTFRCDPISEHNRLYWYRQTLGQGPEFLTYFQNEAQLEKSRLLSDRFSAERPKGSFSTLEIQRTEQGDSAMYLCASQKGNQPQHFGDGTRLSIL.

The chain links TRBV11-2 to TRBJ2-1, with D perhaps matching TRBD1 (5 bases). The CDR3 is made up of 15 amino acids. Germline CDR1 SGHAT, CDR2 FQNNGV. Trimming left V 4 bases short and J 1 base short, with 11 bases between. The CDR3 DNA is TGTGCCAGCAGCTGGTCGACAGATTCCTACAATGAGCAGTTCTTC. The encoded protein is CASSWSTDSYNEQFF.

V is TRBV10-1 and J is TRBJ2-5; no reliable D call. The CDR3 is 16 residues long. Per the germline V gene, CDR1 is WNHNN and CDR2 is SYGVQD (reference sequence). Trimming left V 3 bases short and J 0 bases short, with 14 bases between. The CDR3 region is CASSDNSPLDQETQYF. CDR3 nucleotide sequence: TGCGCCAGCAGTGATAATAGCCCACTTGACCAAGAGACCCAGTACTTC.

The J gene is TRBJ2-1, the V gene TRBV12-5; D remains unclear. The CDR3 extends over 13 amino acids. Deletions cut 0 bases from V and 3 bases from J, with 3 bases between. CDR1 and CDR2 (germline): LGHNT, FRNRAP. CDR3 bases: TGTGCTAGTGGTTTGGTTCTCTACAATGAGCAGTTCTTC. Amino acids: CASGLVLYNEQFF.

This chain uses TRBV6-5 with TRBJ2-1, with 8 bases matching TRBD1. The ends lost 5 bases at V and 0 bases at J; junction bases unmatched: 3. The germline CDR1 and CDR2 sequences are MNHEY and SVGAGI. This CDR3 comprises 15 residues. The CDR3 nucleotides are TGTGCCAGCAGTATCACAGGGGGCTCCTACAATGAGCAGTTCTTC. Its translation: CASSITGGSYNEQFF.

The chain combines TRBV27 with TRBJ2-2; D not certain. Germline V gene sequence: CDR1 MNHEY, CDR2 SMNVEV (reference sequence). This CDR3 has 11 residues. Trimming left V 9 bases short and J 4 bases short, with 6 bases between. CDR3 protein: CASASTGELFF. CDR3 nucleotides: TGTGCCAGTGCGAGCACCGGGGAGCTGTTTTTT.

The V call is TRBV4-1, the J call TRBJ2-7, with 8 bases identical to TRBD1. The J segment lost 5 bases and the V segment lost 1 base, leaving 10 bases of the junction unmatched. Germline lookup yields CDR1 MGHRA and CDR2 YSYEKL. The length of the CDR3 is 16 residues. In nucleotides, the CDR3 is TGCGCCAGCAGCCAAGTTCAAGTAACAGGGGGGCACGAGCAGTACTTC. The encoded protein is CASSQVQVTGGHEQYF.

The chain joins TRBV2 to TRBJ1-1; weak D call: TRBD1 (5 bases). The CDR3 length is 14 residues. Trimming pared 8 bases from V and 2 bases from J, leaving 15 bases between. The germline CDR1 and CDR2 sequences are SNHLY and FYNNEI. CDR3 in amino acids: CASAARDGNTEAFF. The DNA for the CDR3 is TGTGCCAGCGCTGCGAGGGACGGCAACACTGAAGCTTTCTTT.

Concerning this clone: The sample carries other DNA sequences with the same CDR3. V gene TRBV9 combines with J gene TRBJ2-5; the D gene could be TRBD1 or TRBD2 (5 bases each). V lost 0 bases and J lost 5, with 5 bases in between. CDR3 length: 12 residues. Looked up from germline, CDR1 is SGDLS and CDR2 is YYNGEE. CDR3 in DNA: TGTGCCAGCAGCGTAGGGGGGGAGACCCAGTACTTC. Translation: CASSVGGETQYF.

V is TRBV11-2 and J is TRBJ2-7; D is perhaps TRBD2 (6 bases). The germline V gene encodes CDR1 SGHAT and CDR2 FQNNGV. This CDR3 is 12 amino acids long. The V end lost 3 bases, the J end lost 3 bases, and 6 bases lay between the germline ends. DNA of the CDR3: TGTGCCAGCAGCTTTAGCGGCTACGAGCAGTACTTC. Translating it yields CASSFSGYEQYF. Filled out from reference TRBV11-2 and TRBJ2-7, the complete variable domain reads EAGVAQSPRYKIIEKRQSVAFWCNPISGHATLYWYQQILGQGPKLLIQFQNNGVVDDSQLPKDRFSAERLKGVDSTLKIQPAKLEDSAVYLCASSFSGYEQYFGPGTRLTVT.

This clone was seen only once. The chain's CDR3 is CASSNSGLEQYF. As DNA, the CDR3 is TGTGCCAGCAGCAATAGTGGTCTCGAGCAGTACTTC. The gene calls are TRBV7-9 and TRBJ2-7, with no clear D. The V end was cut by 5 bases, the J end by 6 bases, with 11 bases between. Germline loops: CDR1 SEHNR, CDR2 FQNEAQ (reference sequence). This CDR3 comprises 12 residues.